This T cell receptor (beta chain) originates from a study of T cell changes during pregnancy in multiple sclerosis. The CDR3 length is 17 residues. V lost 5 bases, J lost 2 bases, and 5 bases stayed unmatched. Germline V gene data show CDR1 as SGHTA and CDR2 as FQGTGA. The method was immunoSEQ multiplex PCR; TCRdb's version includes in-frame clones alone and lacks a portion of them. The sample lists around 59,000 clones, roughly 93% seen once, with approximately 3.5% in the top ten. Sequencing used CD8+ T cells from peripheral blood mononuclear cells, obtained in the second trimester of pregnancy. This receptor was obtained from a female donor with multiple sclerosis, enrolled in a pregnancy study. The V and J genes are TRBV7-3 and TRBJ2-1, with 14 bases identical to TRBD2. CDR3 amino acids: CASSPTSGRAPYNEQFF. Here the CDR3 DNA reads TGTGCCAGCAGCCCGACTAGCGGGAGGGCCCCCTACAATGAGCAGTTCTTC.